This T cell receptor (beta chain) stems from a study of cytomegalovirus exposure and HLA in healthy donors. General observations from the study: It was reported that the classifier diagnosed cytomegalovirus status with high specificity and sensitivity in both the original and validation cohorts. Most sequenced TCRs were rare (though some public TCRs occurred in many donors). First-cohort TCR clusters were later found to tend to co-occur in the approximately 120 validation repertoires.

V lost 1 base and J 4 bases, leaving 11 bases between the germline ends. The germline gives CDR1 LGHNA, CDR2 YSLEER. The CDR3 is 15 residues long. In regard to this clone: Its target is not known.

Assay: immunoSEQ multiplex PCR; the TCRdb copy retains only in-frame clones and omits some. Of 55,000 to 80,000 clones listed, roughly 95% are singletons. Sequenced input: PBMCs. This receptor was obtained from a man aged 18 to 29 in good health and CMV-seronegative. The genes are TRBV4-3 and TRBJ2-1; maybe TRBD1 (7 bases). The CDR3 protein is CASSQGRGPYNEQFF. The DNA for the CDR3 is TGCGCCAGCAGCCAAGGGAGGGGGCCTTACAATGAGCAGTTCTTC.